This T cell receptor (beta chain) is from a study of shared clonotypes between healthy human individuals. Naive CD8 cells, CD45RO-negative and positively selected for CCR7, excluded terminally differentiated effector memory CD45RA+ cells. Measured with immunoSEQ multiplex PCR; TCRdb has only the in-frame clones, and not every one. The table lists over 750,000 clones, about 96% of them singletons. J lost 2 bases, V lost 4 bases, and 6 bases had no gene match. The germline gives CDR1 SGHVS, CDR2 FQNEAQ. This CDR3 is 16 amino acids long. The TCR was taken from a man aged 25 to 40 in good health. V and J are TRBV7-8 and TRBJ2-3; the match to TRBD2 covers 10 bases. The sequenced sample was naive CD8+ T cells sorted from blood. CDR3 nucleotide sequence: TGTGCCAGCAGCTCTCAGGGACTAGCGATCACAGATACGCAGTATTTT. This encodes CASSSQGLAITDTQYF.